This TCR beta chain is from a study of shared clonotypes between healthy human individuals. The assay was carried out at the deep level. Over several immunoSEQ plates, each subset's genomic DNA was distributed in even portions. Sorted-subset replicate PCRs used roughly 210 ng of genomic DNA. This amount corresponded to some 30,000 T cell genomes. Per the original data handling: Filtering differed, since immunoSEQ gave only junction sequences and no quality scores. Measured with immunoSEQ multiplex PCR; TCRdb has only the in-frame clones, and not every one. V and J calls and clone size are given by that table; D and trimming were obtained from the DNA. The data contain over 2,000,000 clones, approximately 92% of them seen just once; the ten biggest clones take up around 1.7%. Only CD45RO-negative cells positively selected for CCR7 counted as naive CD8 cells, so terminally differentiated effector memory CD45RA+ cells were excluded.

The germline CDR1 and CDR2 sequences are SQVTM and ANQGSEA. V shed 4 bases and J 3 bases; nucleotides not matched to a gene: 9. The CDR3 contains 15 residues. The TCR sequence derives from a man between 18 and 29 years old in good health. Some clones in this sample may be carry-over from other donors' samples. This chain connects TRBV29-1 to TRBJ2-3; 8 bases agree with TRBD2. The sequenced material came from naive CD8+ T cells from PBMCs. CDR3 residues: CSVVRTSSRTDTQYF. The CDR3, as DNA: TGCAGCGTTGTGCGGACTAGCTCGAGGACAGATACGCAGTATTTT.